This TCR beta chain was identified during a study of PD-1 blockade in classical Hodgkin lymphoma. Trimming left V 6 bases short and J 6 bases short, with 12 bases between. CDR1 SGHTA and CDR2 FQGNSA come from the germline V gene. There are 13 residues in the CDR3. General study findings and limits: Whereas CD4+ TCR diversity had risen significantly by C4D1, CD8+ TCR diversity had not.

Measured with immunoSEQ multiplex PCR; TCRdb has only the in-frame clones, and not every one. The table lists around 92,000 clones, more than 80% of them singletons. Stated time point: cycle 4 day 1 (C4D1), after more than five weeks of nivolumab. Exposure to brentuximab vedotin varied, and each patient had relapsed following autologous stem cell transplantation. In regard to this clone: Its specificity is not known.

Material: peripheral blood mononuclear cells (PBMCs), obtained before the fourth cycle of nivolumab. This receptor was taken from a human donor with classical Hodgkin lymphoma. The rearrangement joins TRBV7-2 to TRBJ2-1; D possibly corresponds to TRBD2 (6 bases). The DNA for the CDR3 is TGTGCCAGCAGAGAGGGACTGGCCAATGAGCAGTTCTTC. Translating gives CASREGLANEQFF.